This entry describes one TCR beta chain. What it binds is not known. These data belong to a study of cytomegalovirus exposure and HLA in healthy donors. Overall study results and limits: Rare sequences made up most TCRs, while some public TCRs were found in many donors. TCR beta chains numbering 164 were designated cytomegalovirus-associated.

13 Jbeta primers and 60 Vbeta primers were used for the PCR. Measured with immunoSEQ multiplex PCR; TCRdb has only the in-frame clones, and not every one. The sample lists 100,000 to 150,000 clones, roughly 84% occurring once. The germline CDR1 and CDR2 sequences are MNHNY and SVGAGI (reference sequence). Trimming stripped 6 bases from V and 5 bases from J, with 10 bases between. CDR3 length equals 12 residues. This sequence was found in a boy aged 10-17 years in good health and CMV-seronegative. Sequenced sample: PBMCs. The genes are TRBV6-6 and TRBJ2-5; no clear D gene. The CDR3 loop is CASSNLRETQYF. In nucleotides, the CDR3 is TGTGCCAGCAGCAACCTCCGGGAGACCCAGTACTTC.